The 2 T cell receptor beta chains below were found in one sample sequenced in a study of blood T cell repertoires in COVID-19. Sequenced by immunoSEQ multiplex PCR; TCRdb stores in-frame clones only, minus some. The sample yields some 70,000 clones, 75% to 80% seen once. The sequenced material came from peripheral blood. These receptors were obtained from a woman aged 55-69 years with acute or convalescent COVID-19.

This chain joins TRBV5-1 and TRBJ2-7; possibly TRBD2 for D (6 bases). Germline V gene sequence: CDR1 SGHRS, CDR2 YFSETQ. Trimming shortened V by 0 bases and J by 6 bases, and 13 bases separated the two germline ends. The CDR3 totals 14 residues. The CDR3 sequence is CASSLAGDFLEQYF. DNA for the CDR3: TGCGCCAGCAGCTTGGCCGGGGACTTCCTCGAGCAGTACTTC.

The chain joins TRBV5-6 to TRBJ1-3; weak D call: TRBD1 (6 bases). The ends were cut back, 0 bases at V and 0 bases at J, with 10 bases in the middle. This CDR3 comprises 16 residues. The germline CDR1 and CDR2 sequences are SGHDT and YYEEEE. Here the CDR3 reads CASSLVDSRSGNTIYF. The DNA for the CDR3 is TGTGCCAGCAGCTTGGTGGACAGCCGCTCTGGAAACACCATATATTTT.